The rows below give T cell receptor beta chains drawn from one sample of a study of glioma-infiltrating T cells. TCRdb reprocessed the multiplex PCR reads via MiXCR and lists one record per CDR3 protein. The sample has over 120,000 distinct CDR3 sequences; roughly two fifths are singletons. Specimen: glioma tissue, nonneoplastic brain tissue, or PBMCs (not recorded which). These receptor sequences come from a human donor with low-grade glioma or glioblastoma, undergoing nonglioma brain surgery, or in good health (not recorded which). CDR3s include the opening cysteine and the closing phenylalanine or tryptophan. The D gene is left open where the match is weak. Some rows have no size entry. The others give once, few or many, or a class for an expanded clone.

j_call v_call d_call clone_size cdr3_nt cdr3_aa
TRBJ2-2 TRBV27 . . TGTGCCAGCAGGACCACCGGGGAGCTGTTTTTT CASRTTGELFF
TRBJ2-1 TRBV6-2/TRBV6-3 . few TGTGCCAGCAGTTACTCGAGGGGGACACTAGTGTTCTTC CASSYSRGTLVFF
TRBJ2-7 TRBV20-1 TRBD2 . TGCAGTGCTAGACCAACTAGCGGGGGCTACGAGCAGTACTTC CSARPTSGGYEQYF
TRBJ1-1 TRBV6-6 . few TGTGCCAGCAGTTCCGGGGGTGGGAACACTGAAGCTTTCTTT CASSSGGGNTEAFF
TRBJ2-1 TRBV20-1 . few TGCAGTGCTGCGGGTGAGCGGAGCTCCTACAATGAGCAGTTCTTC CSAAGERSSYNEQFF
TRBJ2-5 TRBV2 . . TGTGCCAGCAGTGAACTCCAGACCCAGTACTTC CASSELQTQYF
TRBJ2-1 TRBV6-6 . few TGTGCCAGCAGTTACCCGGGGCCCTACAATGAGCAGTTCTTC CASSYPGPYNEQFF
TRBJ2-3 TRBV7-2 . few TGTGCCAGCAGCTTCCGGGACACAGATACGCAGTATTTT CASSFRDTDTQYF
TRBJ1-6 TRBV10-3 . . TGTGCCATCAGTGACAGCATCGGGGCTTCACCCCTCCACTTT CAISDSIGASPLHF
TRBJ1-1 TRBV20-1 . few TGCAGTGCGAGACCTGGGCACCTCCTGGTGAACACTGAAGCTTTCTTT CSARPGHLLVNTEAFF
TRBJ2-1 TRBV20-1 . once TGCAGTGCTGAGGGAAGGAAGGAGGGGGCCAATGAGCAGTTCTTC CSAEGRKEGANEQFF
TRBJ2-7 TRBV20-1 . . TGCAGCATAATGGGGTCCTACGAGCAGTACTTC CSIMGSYEQYF
TRBJ1-1 TRBV19 . . TGTGCCAGTAGTACAGAACACCACATGAACACTGAAGCTTTCTTT CASSTEHHMNTEAFF
TRBJ2-1 TRBV20-1 TRBD2 . TGCAGTGCTAGAGATGGCCAAGCGGGAGCAGCGACTGAGCAGTTCTTC CSARDGQAGAATEQFF
TRBJ1-1 TRBV15 . . TGTGCCACCAGCAGAGGGCATCTGGGGAGCGGCACTGAAGCTTTCTTT CATSRGHLGSGTEAFF
TRBJ1-1 TRBV6-6 . many TGTGCCAGCAGTTACTCAAGGGGGGGCGCATCGTACACTGAAGCTTTCTTT CASSYSRGGASYTEAFF
TRBJ2-7 TRBV29-1 . . TGCAGCGTTGGCGGGCTCGACGAGCAGTACTTC CSVGGLDEQYF
TRBJ1-1 TRBV10-3 TRBD1 few TGTGCCATCAGTAAGGACAGGAGCACTGAAGCTTTCTTT CAISKDRSTEAFF
TRBJ2-1 TRBV4-1 . few TGCGCCAGCAGCCAAGTCCTTGCTAGCGAGTACAATGAGCAGTTCTTC CASSQVLASEYNEQFF
TRBJ2-7 TRBV6-1 TRBD2 . TGTGCCAGCAGGCGCACTAGCGGGACGTACTACGAGCAGTACTTC CASRRTSGTYYEQYF
TRBJ1-6 TRBV6-1 . few TGTGCCAGCAGTGAAGCAAGGATACGGCAGTATAATTCACCCCTCCACTTT CASSEARIRQYNSPLHF
TRBJ2-7 TRBV20-1 . medium-sized TGCAGTGCTAGTCGAACTGGAGACGAGCAGTACTTC CSASRTGDEQYF
TRBJ2-1 TRBV20-1 TRBD2 many TGCAGTGCCCTTCTAGCGGGACGATCCAATGAGCAGTTCTTC CSALLAGRSNEQFF